The clone carrying this T cell receptor beta chain registers medium-sized by frequency. Antigen unknown. Sequencing libraries of TCR beta were made by UMI-labeled 5' RACE. TCRdb reworked the 5' RACE reads into one entry per CDR3 protein, no DNA. The sample table sets out under 8,000 distinct CDR3 sequences. This record belongs to a study of human CD8 memory T cell subsets. Germline CDR1 SGHDT, CDR2 YYEEEE. This CDR3 region has 15 residues. Stem-like memory CD8+ T cell (TSTEM) populations were CCR7+ PD-1- TIGIT-. Overall study findings and caveats: Beta chains alone were the T cell receptor chains sequenced in the study. Both stem-like memory T cells and precursor exhausted T cells showed comparably high diversity, which set them apart from effector memory cells.

This sequence originates from a human donor in good health. Material: CD8+ stem-like memory T cells (TSCM and TCM) sorted from PBMCs. Specified subset: stem-like memory CD8 T cells (TSTEM), CCR7+ PD-1- TIGIT-. This sequence joins TRBV5-6 and TRBJ2-2; TCRdb outputs TRBD1, but without DNA this stays unchecked. CDR3 amino acids: CASSSRTPSPGELFF.